The TCR beta chain under discussion was sequenced for a study of blood T cell repertoires in COVID-19. V lost 5 bases, J lost 4 bases, and 5 bases stayed unmatched. The CDR3 consists of 14 residues. Per the germline V gene, CDR1 is MGHDK and CDR2 is SYGVNS. TCRdb's copy holds only in-frame clones and misses some; the assay was immunoSEQ multiplex PCR. The table lists approximately 65,000 clones, around 85% of them singletons. Material: peripheral blood. This sequence originates from a man in his forties or fifties with acute or convalescent COVID-19. V gene TRBV25-1 combines with J gene TRBJ2-5, with 9 nucleotides matching TRBD2. CDR3 in DNA: TGTGCCAGCAGTCCGGGACTAGCTCGAGAGACCCAGTACTTC. It encodes CASSPGLARETQYF.